The clone carrying this T cell receptor beta chain was seen many times. Time point given: newly diagnosed GD, antithyroid drugs for less than 3 months. Scientists built the TCR library using RNA that was extracted from PBMCs. Both iRepertoire HTBI primers and Arm-PCR of CDR3 regions were used to build the TCR beta libraries. MiXCR was run by TCRdb on the multiplex PCR reads, yielding one entry per CDR3 protein. The data contain 200,000 to 250,000 distinct CDR3 sequences, approximately 18% of them seen just once; the ten biggest clones take up 12%. The sample is drawn from a study of regulatory T cells in long-lasting Graves disease. Whole-study context: Antithyroid drug use was under 3 months in newly diagnosed Graves' patients.

The V end was cut by 7 bases, the J end by 1 base, with 16 bases between. This CDR3 is built from 15 residues. The germline V gene encodes CDR1 MNHEY and CDR2 SMNVEV (reference sequence). These data were likewise used in another study, on T cells in Graves' hyperthyroidism and ophthalmopathy.

The rearrangement joins TRBV27 to TRBJ1-1, with D possibly matching TRBD1 (5 bases). The sequencing used peripheral blood mononuclear cells (PBMCs), collected at new diagnosis, from a patient treated with antithyroid drugs. This receptor was identified in a woman between 25 and 40 years old with Graves disease. CDR3 region: CASTPMGTSNTEAFF. The CDR3 bases are TGTGCCAGCACCCCCATGGGGACCTCGAACACTGAAGCTTTCTTT.